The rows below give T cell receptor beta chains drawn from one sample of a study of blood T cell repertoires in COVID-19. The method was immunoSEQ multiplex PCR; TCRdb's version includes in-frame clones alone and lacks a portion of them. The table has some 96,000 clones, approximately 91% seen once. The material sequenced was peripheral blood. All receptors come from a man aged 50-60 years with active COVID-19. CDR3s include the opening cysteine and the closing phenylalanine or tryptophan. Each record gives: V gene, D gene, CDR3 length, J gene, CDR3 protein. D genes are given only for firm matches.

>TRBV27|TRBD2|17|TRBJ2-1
CASRHLGSGSPYNEQFF
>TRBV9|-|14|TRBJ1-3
CASSVGAGENTIYF
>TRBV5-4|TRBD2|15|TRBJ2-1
CASSLDAGAHNEQFF
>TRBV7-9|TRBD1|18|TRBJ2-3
CASSPGGLGGRSADTQYF
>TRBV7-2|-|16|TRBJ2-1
CASSFLGTFSYNEQFF
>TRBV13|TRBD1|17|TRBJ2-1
CASSYRTGESNANEQFF
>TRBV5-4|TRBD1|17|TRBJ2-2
CASSLGYRDSGTGELFF
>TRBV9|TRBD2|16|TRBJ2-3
CASSGLAGGLTDTQYF
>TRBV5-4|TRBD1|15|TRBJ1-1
CASSSPDRRTTEAFF
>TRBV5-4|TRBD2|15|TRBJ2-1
CASSPGTSPYNEQFF
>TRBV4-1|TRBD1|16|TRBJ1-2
CASSRVGTGENYGYTF
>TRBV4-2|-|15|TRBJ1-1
CASSQDRDKTTEAFF
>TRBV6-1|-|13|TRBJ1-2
CASSERGFYGYTF
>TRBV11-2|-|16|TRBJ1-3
CASSLMGQTSGNTIYF
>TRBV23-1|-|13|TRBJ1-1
CAPPRFLNTEAFF
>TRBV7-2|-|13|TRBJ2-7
CASSFGSVYEQYF
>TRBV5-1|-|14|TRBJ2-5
CASSPEGGQETQYF
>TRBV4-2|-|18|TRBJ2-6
CASSEGRDAQSGANVLTF